Listed below are T cell receptor beta chains from one sample, sequenced in a study of beta chain features in type 1 diabetes. Profiled with immunoSEQ multiplex PCR; TCRdb holds only in-frame clones, not every one. The data hold roughly 140,000 clones, with about 44% observed a single time. The sample consisted of Tregs from blood. These receptors were taken from a man in his late teens or twenties in good health. CDR3s include the opening cysteine and the closing phenylalanine or tryptophan. Fields, in order: J gene, D gene, V gene, CDR3 protein. A D gene is named only where the DNA matches it firmly.

J gene: TRBJ2-3; D gene: -; V gene: TRBV29-1; CDR3 protein: CSAGPGHSTDTQYF
J gene: TRBJ2-5; D gene: -; V gene: TRBV6-6; CDR3 protein: CASSDVGTHGETQYF
J gene: TRBJ2-3; D gene: TRBD1; V gene: TRBV7-2; CDR3 protein: CASSRQGSGRWIF
J gene: TRBJ2-7; D gene: -; V gene: TRBV18; CDR3 protein: CASSPAQYYEQYF
J gene: TRBJ2-3; D gene: -; V gene: TRBV29-1; CDR3 protein: CSVGQGTDTQYF
J gene: TRBJ1-5; D gene: -; V gene: TRBV30; CDR3 protein: CAWSVGGPGQPQHF
J gene: TRBJ2-7; D gene: -; V gene: TRBV18; CDR3 protein: CASSGLSGIWSYEQYF
J gene: TRBJ2-3; D gene: TRBD2; V gene: TRBV7-8; CDR3 protein: CASSLAERGGTDTQYF
J gene: TRBJ2-2; D gene: TRBD1; V gene: TRBV9; CDR3 protein: CASSELRTGGSMDTGELFF
J gene: TRBJ1-1; D gene: -; V gene: TRBV4-1; CDR3 protein: CASSQEARYGTEAFF
J gene: TRBJ1-1; D gene: -; V gene: TRBV30; CDR3 protein: CACAMNTEAFF
J gene: TRBJ2-3; D gene: TRBD2; V gene: TRBV7-3; CDR3 protein: CASKREGGTDTQYF
J gene: TRBJ1-5; D gene: TRBD1; V gene: TRBV6-6; CDR3 protein: CASRMGTGISNQPQHF
J gene: TRBJ2-3; D gene: TRBD2; V gene: TRBV5-4; CDR3 protein: CASSIGLADFYSTDTQYF
J gene: TRBJ1-1; D gene: -; V gene: TRBV18; CDR3 protein: CASSPIMTVGLNTEAFF
J gene: TRBJ2-3; D gene: -; V gene: TRBV7-2; CDR3 protein: CASSQTGDTQYF
J gene: TRBJ2-4; D gene: -; V gene: TRBV7-2; CDR3 protein: CASSLTRDTHIQYF
J gene: -; D gene: -; V gene: TRBV15; CDR3 protein: CATSRLGHGNYEQYF
J gene: TRBJ2-3; D gene: TRBD2; V gene: TRBV7-2; CDR3 protein: CASSETLASSTDTQYF
J gene: TRBJ2-7; D gene: TRBD2; V gene: TRBV27; CDR3 protein: CASSSGGPDEQYF
J gene: TRBJ2-3; D gene: TRBD2; V gene: TRBV6-5; CDR3 protein: CASSYTLAGGWDTQYF
J gene: TRBJ2-5; D gene: TRBD2; V gene: TRBV5-1; CDR3 protein: CASSLAASGRFQETQYF
J gene: TRBJ1-1; D gene: -; V gene: TRBV18; CDR3 protein: CASSPGGVQAFF
J gene: TRBJ1-3; D gene: -; V gene: TRBV7-9; CDR3 protein: CASSYSWNTIYF
J gene: TRBJ2-7; D gene: TRBD2; V gene: TRBV27; CDR3 protein: CASSPLGGALGEQYF
J gene: TRBJ2-7; D gene: -; V gene: TRBV7-6; CDR3 protein: CASSLGGLGEQYF
J gene: TRBJ2-4; D gene: TRBD1; V gene: TRBV29-1; CDR3 protein: CSVDVQGLNIQYF
J gene: TRBJ1-2; D gene: -; V gene: TRBV25-1; CDR3 protein: CASQTGSTGYTF
J gene: TRBJ2-2; D gene: -; V gene: TRBV5-1; CDR3 protein: CASSSRGSTGELFF
J gene: TRBJ2-3; D gene: -; V gene: TRBV5-1; CDR3 protein: CASSLEGQGADTQYF
J gene: TRBJ1-4; D gene: -; V gene: TRBV28; CDR3 protein: CASSDRLNEKLFF
J gene: TRBJ1-2; D gene: TRBD1; V gene: TRBV27; CDR3 protein: CASSTGGWGYTF
J gene: TRBJ2-1; D gene: TRBD1; V gene: TRBV7-3; CDR3 protein: CASSLGQSYNEQFF
J gene: TRBJ2-4; D gene: -; V gene: TRBV5-6; CDR3 protein: CASSKRQSGAWTKNIQYF
J gene: TRBJ2-7; D gene: TRBD1; V gene: TRBV6-5; CDR3 protein: CASSDNRGTAEQYF
J gene: TRBJ2-7; D gene: -; V gene: TRBV7-3; CDR3 protein: CASSLQGPPLSTEQYF
J gene: TRBJ2-3; D gene: -; V gene: TRBV7-9; CDR3 protein: CASSLYGNTQYF
J gene: TRBJ2-1; D gene: TRBD1; V gene: TRBV4-1; CDR3 protein: CASSRQGRNEQFF
J gene: TRBJ1-2; D gene: TRBD1; V gene: TRBV2; CDR3 protein: CASSVGTAGYTF
J gene: TRBJ2-3; D gene: TRBD2; V gene: TRBV9; CDR3 protein: CASSTRTSGGADTQYF
J gene: TRBJ1-1; D gene: -; V gene: TRBV7-9; CDR3 protein: CASSVTELSLEAFF
J gene: TRBJ1-4; D gene: -; V gene: TRBV5-1; CDR3 protein: CASRPGRETATNEKLFF
J gene: TRBJ1-5; D gene: -; V gene: TRBV30; CDR3 protein: CAWTVAANQPQHF
J gene: TRBJ2-2; D gene: -; V gene: TRBV19; CDR3 protein: CASTPLPPNTGELFF
J gene: TRBJ2-3; D gene: TRBD2; V gene: TRBV4-1; CDR3 protein: CASSRSTSGRKDTQYF
J gene: TRBJ1-4; D gene: -; V gene: TRBV6-6; CDR3 protein: CASSLHDNEKLFF
J gene: TRBJ2-4; D gene: -; V gene: TRBV7-2; CDR3 protein: CASSKPSTGIQYF
J gene: TRBJ2-7; D gene: TRBD2; V gene: TRBV6-6; CDR3 protein: CASSLGLAGVGEQYF
J gene: TRBJ1-6; D gene: TRBD1; V gene: TRBV7-2; CDR3 protein: CASSQRGGRGVNSPLHF
J gene: TRBJ2-2; D gene: -; V gene: TRBV5-1; CDR3 protein: CASSLAQFTGELFF
J gene: TRBJ2-7; D gene: TRBD1; V gene: TRBV6-1; CDR3 protein: CASSGTGGFHEQYF
J gene: TRBJ2-7; D gene: TRBD2; V gene: TRBV4-2; CDR3 protein: CASSQGPLAGERYEQYF
J gene: TRBJ2-5; D gene: -; V gene: TRBV29-1; CDR3 protein: CSVVWQQETQYF
J gene: TRBJ1-1; D gene: -; V gene: TRBV4-3; CDR3 protein: CASSQDLRSTEAFF
J gene: TRBJ2-5; D gene: TRBD2; V gene: TRBV7-2; CDR3 protein: CASSLGWRGEGETQYF
J gene: TRBJ1-4; D gene: TRBD1; V gene: TRBV6-5; CDR3 protein: CASSYGGGAIEKLFF
J gene: TRBJ1-4; D gene: -; V gene: TRBV6-1; CDR3 protein: CASSEVPGSEKLFF